This passage covers 25 T cell receptor beta chains from one sample sequenced in a study of blood T cells in healthy people across ages. Then a second PCR, running about 6 to 11 cycles, was carried out with a sample-barcoded 5' primer and a J-beta primer mix. TCRdb itself ran the 5' RACE reads through MiXCR, one entry per CDR3 protein. Among under 800,000 distinct CDR3 sequences, about 40% were seen once, and the ten largest hold 20% to 25%. The sample comprised blood. The receptors come from a woman aged 55-70 years in good health.

This clonotype appeared many times. CDR3 amino acids: CSVSVAETQYF. The DNA of the CDR3 is TGCAGCGTATCAGTAGCGGAGACCCAGTACTTC. The chain couples TRBV29-1 to TRBJ2-5; D perhaps matches TRBD2 (5 bases). In germline, CDR1 is SQVTM, CDR2 ANQGSEA. The CDR3 loop spans 11 amino acids. V dropped 6 bases and J dropped 5 bases, with 10 bases sitting between them. Together with reference TRBV29-1 and TRBJ2-5, the CDR3 gives the full variable domain: SAVISQKPSRDICQRGTSLTIQCQVDSQVTMMFWYRQQPGQSLTLIATANQGSEATYESGFVIDKFPISRPNLTFSTLTVSNMSPEDSSIYLCSVSVAETQYFGPGTRLLVL.

This clonotype showed up just a few times. DNA of the CDR3: TGTGCCATCAGTTTAACAGGGGAGAACACTGAAGCTTTCTTT. It encodes CAISLTGENTEAFF. The chain joins TRBV10-3 to TRBJ1-1, with 7 bases lining up with TRBD1. The CDR3 has 14 amino acids. Germline values: CDR1 ENHRY, CDR2 SYGVKD. V trimming: 5 bases; J trimming: 1 base; junction bases outside the gene matches: 4.

The chain carries TRBV7-9 and TRBJ2-1; 7 bases are shared with TRBD2. Germline V lookup: CDR1 SEHNR, CDR2 FQNEAQ (reference sequence). V trimming: 1 base; J trimming: 4 bases; junction bases outside the gene matches: 4. This CDR3 is 15 amino acids long. The CDR3 loop is CASSLGGGEYNEQFF. The DNA for the CDR3 is TGTGCCAGCAGCTTAGGTGGGGGGGAGTACAATGAGCAGTTCTTC. Filled out from reference TRBV7-9 and TRBJ2-1, the complete variable domain reads DTGVSQNPRHKITKRGQNVTFRCDPISEHNRLYWYRQTLGQGPEFLTYFQNEAQLEKSRLLSDRFSAERPKGSFSTLEIQRTEQGDSAMYLCASSLGGGEYNEQFFGPGTRLTVL.

The rearrangement links TRBV12-3 or TRBV12-4 to TRBJ1-5; 8 nucleotides align to TRBD1. V dropped 6 bases and J dropped 6; count of bases not matched to a gene: 7. The CDR3 has 14 residues. The CDR3 DNA sequence: TGTGCCAGCAGCAGCACAGGGGGGGTTCAGCCCCAGCATTTT. Its translation: CASSSTGGVQPQHF.

This clonotype was seen a handful of times. This sequence joins TRBV12-3 or TRBV12-4 and TRBJ1-2, with D perhaps TRBD1 (6 bases). With 7 bases removed from V and 0 bases from J, the gap between germline ends came to 21 bases. The CDR3 is 17 amino acids. CDR3 region: CASTLARGASANYGYTF. CDR3 nucleotide sequence: TGTGCCAGCACCCTGGCCAGGGGCGCCTCGGCTAACTATGGCTACACCTTC.

The chain joins TRBV27 to TRBJ2-2; TRBD1 matches at 11 bases. The CDR3 consists of 16 residues. Germline CDR1 MNHEY, CDR2 SMNVEV (reference sequence). J gave up 8 bases and V 6 bases, and 11 bases lay outside the gene matches. This CDR3 reads CASRAGTGGFQGELFF. CDR3 coding DNA: TGTGCCAGCAGGGCCGGGACAGGGGGTTTTCAAGGGGAGCTGTTTTTT.

Comments on this clonotype: A junction boundary mismatches the germline segment, possibly from a read error. This sequence joins TRBV10-3 and TRBJ2-3, with 7 bases fitting TRBD2. This CDR3 region has 18 residues. Germline V CDR1 and CDR2: ENHRY, SYGVKD. The CDR3 DNA reads as TGTGCCATTAGTGGACTAGGAGGACTCCAGACGGACACAGATACGCAGTATTTT. It yields the protein CAISGLGGLQTDTDTQYF.

The rearrangement uses TRBV6-2 or TRBV6-3 and TRBJ1-1; no clear D gene. Looked up from germline, CDR1 is MNHEY and CDR2 is SVGEGT. This CDR3 region has 14 residues. V was pared by 4 bases and J by 4 bases, with 13 bases between. The CDR3 sequence is CASSSPGLVTEAFF. The CDR3 region has the DNA TGTGCCAGCAGTTCCCCCGGGTTGGTCACTGAAGCTTTCTTT.

The chain recombines TRBV20-1 with TRBJ2-5; 13 nucleotides agree with TRBD2. The DNA matches TRBJ2-7 better at its end, which makes the J call doubtful. This CDR3 has 15 residues. Germline V gives CDR1 DFQATT, CDR2 SNEGSKA (reference sequence). In DNA, the CDR3 is TGCAGTGCAACCGGGACTAGCGGGACAACCTACGAGCAGTACTTC. Encoded protein: CSATGTSGTTYEQYF.

The rearrangement links TRBV7-3 to TRBJ2-5, with 8 bases fitting TRBD2. Germline lookup yields CDR1 SGHTA and CDR2 FQGTGA. The CDR3 consists of 16 residues. The V segment lost 5 bases and the J segment 3 bases; nucleotides outside the gene matches: 11. Written as DNA, the CDR3 is TGTGCCAGCAGCGCCTCGACCGGGACTAGGAAAGAGACCCAGTACTTC. It specifies CASSASTGTRKETQYF.

The sample holds one count of this clonotype. The chain links TRBV4-2 to TRBJ2-5; perhaps D is TRBD1 or TRBD2 (5 bases each). This CDR3 region has 16 residues. V was trimmed by 1 base and J by 2 bases, leaving 14 bases between them. Germline-derived CDR1 and CDR2 are LGHNA and YNFKEQ. The CDR3 DNA sequence: TGTGCCAGCAGCCAAGGTACGCCGGGACGACAAGAGACCCAGTACTTC. Translation gives CASSQGTPGRQETQYF.

This clonotype was recorded a few times. This chain uses TRBV6-6 with TRBJ1-1; D is uncertain. V was shortened by 2 bases and J by 1 base, with 8 bases between the two germline ends. Per germline, CDR1 MNHNY and CDR2 SVGAGI (reference sequence). This CDR3 spans 14 amino acids. The CDR3 DNA follows: TGTGCCAGCAGTTACGATGGTGGGAACACTGAAGCTTTCTTT. This translates into CASSYDGGNTEAFF.

The chain employs TRBV10-3 and TRBJ2-2, with 9 bases aligning to TRBD2. Per the germline V gene, CDR1 is ENHRY and CDR2 is SYGVKD. The CDR3 runs to 16 residues. Unmatched junction bases numbered 3, after V lost 4 bases and J lost 0 bases. The DNA for the CDR3 is TGTGCCATCAGTGCTAGCGGGGCTACGAACACCGGGGAGCTGTTTTTT. This codes for CAISASGATNTGELFF.

This clonotype turned up a few times. The chain is built from TRBV3-1 and TRBJ1-2, with TRBD1 identical over 8 bases. The CDR3 has 11 residues. J lost 8 bases, V lost 8 bases, and 4 bases had no gene match. Germline lookup yields CDR1 LGHDT and CDR2 YNNKEL (reference sequence). This chain's CDR3 is CASGQGQGYTF. CDR3 DNA sequence: TGTGCCAGCGGACAGGGACAAGGCTACACCTTC.

This chain uses TRBV10-3 with TRBJ2-7, with D perhaps TRBD2 (6 bases). The CDR3 totals 14 residues. The germline V gene has CDR1 ENHRY and CDR2 SYGVKD. The V end lost 6 bases, the J end lost 0 bases, and 12 bases lay between the germline ends. CDR3 region: CAIREGLASYEQYF. DNA for the CDR3: TGTGCCATCAGGGAGGGTCTAGCCTCCTACGAGCAGTACTTC.

There are a few counts of this clonotype. V and J are TRBV20-1 and TRBJ1-1; 7 bases are shared with TRBD1. Germline V lookup: CDR1 DFQATT, CDR2 SNEGSKA (reference sequence). V trimming: 0 bases; J trimming: 1 base; junction bases outside the gene matches: 5. The CDR3 runs to 15 residues. CDR3 bases: TGCAGTGCTAGAGATCTCGGGACAGAGAACACTGAAGCTTTCTTT. Its protein is CSARDLGTENTEAFF.

This clonotype was detected ten times or more. The V and J genes are TRBV29-1 and TRBJ2-7, with 11 bases matching TRBD1. CDR1 is SQVTM, CDR2 ANQGSEA, per germline. V lost 6 bases to trimming and J lost 6 bases; unmatched junction nucleotides: 7. The CDR3 contains 13 residues. CDR3 sequence: CSVPGQGGSEQYF. The CDR3 nucleotides are TGCAGCGTACCGGGACAGGGGGGCTCCGAGCAGTACTTC.

In its sample, this clonotype was seen a few times. The V and J genes are TRBV6-5 and TRBJ2-1, with D perhaps TRBD1 (5 bases). Germline loops: CDR1 MNHEY, CDR2 SVGAGI. This CDR3 region has 15 residues. Trimming took off 2 bases at V and 6 bases at J, with 14 bases between the two ends. The CDR3 here is CASSYGAGGPNEQFF. CDR3 nucleotides: TGTGCCAGCAGTTACGGGGCCGGTGGCCCCAATGAGCAGTTCTTC.

CDR3 in amino acids: CASSQDWTGKDGYTF. The CDR3 DNA is TGCGCCAGCAGCCAAGATTGGACAGGAAAGGATGGCTACACCTTC. The chain carries TRBV4-3 and TRBJ1-2; 7 bases match TRBD1. V lost 0 bases to trimming and J lost 6 bases; unmatched junction nucleotides: 7. The CDR3 has 15 amino acids. CDR1 and CDR2 (germline): LGHNA, YSLEER.

With regard to this clonotype: The junction and the germline gene differ at one end; a read error may be behind it. The rearrangement uses TRBV7-9 and TRBJ1-6; no clear D. CDR3 length: 14 amino acids. Germline CDR1 SEHNR, CDR2 FQNEAQ (reference sequence). CDR3 loop: CAGSTRGVGSPLHF. The CDR3 DNA follows: TGTGCCGGCAGCACGCGGGGTGTCGGTTCACCCCTCCACTTT.

The chain combines TRBV12-3 or TRBV12-4 with TRBJ2-5; weak D call: TRBD1 (6 bases). CDR3 size: 15 residues. V was clipped by 6 bases and J by 2 bases, with 16 bases between them. CDR3 in amino acids: CASRRRRGGQETQYF. CDR3 nucleotide sequence: TGTGCCAGCAGGCGGAGACGAGGGGGACAAGAGACCCAGTACTTC.

V gene TRBV12-3 or TRBV12-4 combines with J gene TRBJ1-1; 8 nucleotides match TRBD1. Unmatched junction bases numbered 3, after V lost 6 bases and J lost 0 bases. This CDR3 has 14 residues. This CDR3 reads CASRTGVVNTEAFF. DNA of the CDR3: TGTGCCAGCAGGACAGGGGTGGTGAACACTGAAGCTTTCTTT.

This clonotype was counted a few times. The chain uses TRBV28 and TRBJ1-5, with D possibly TRBD1 on 5 matching bases. Trimming left V 6 bases short and J 15 bases short, with 18 bases between. CDR3 length equals 12 residues. The germline V gene has CDR1 MDHEN and CDR2 SYDVKM. CDR3 DNA: TGTGCCAGCAGCGCGGGGGGGATGACATTGCATTTT. Its protein is CASSAGGMTLHF.

The V call is TRBV6-4, the J call TRBJ1-2, with D maybe TRBD1 (5 bases). The V end lost 4 bases, the J end lost 5 bases, and 8 bases lay between the germline ends. Per the germline V gene, CDR1 is MRHNA and CDR2 is SNTAGT. The CDR3 is 12 amino acids. CDR3 coding DNA: TGTGCCAGCAGTGGAGGGACGTATGGCTACACCTTC. As protein: CASSGGTYGYTF.

The CDR3 nucleotides read TGCAGCGTTGTTGGGAGGACAGGGATCAATCTCTCCTACAATGAGCAGTTCTTC. It translates to CSVVGRTGINLSYNEQFF. V is TRBV29-1 and J is TRBJ2-1; TRBD1 aligns across 8 bases. The CDR3 is made up of 18 amino acids. J lost 0 bases, V lost 4 bases, and 14 bases had no gene match. The germline CDR1 and CDR2 sequences are SQVTM and ANQGSEA.